This is a list of T cell receptor beta chains from one sample in a study of cytomegalovirus exposure and HLA in healthy donors. The protocol was immunoSEQ multiplex PCR, while the TCRdb copy is restricted to in-frame clones and leaves out a portion. In total, the table holds roughly 150,000 clones. Sequenced sample: PBMCs. The receptors were gathered from a woman aged 50 to 60 in good health and CMV-seronegative. CDR3s leave out the opening cysteine and the closing phenylalanine or tryptophan. Fields, in order: V gene, J gene, CDR3 protein.

v_gene: TRBV7-8
j_gene: TRBJ1-2
CDR3aa: ASSLYGTGDDGYT

v_gene: TRBV6-5
j_gene: TRBJ1-2
CDR3aa: AAGSDDGYT

v_gene: TRBV9
j_gene: TRBJ2-5
CDR3aa: ASSVGQEETQY

v_gene: TRBV9
j_gene: TRBJ2-2
CDR3aa: ASTVNINTGELF

v_gene: TRBV9
j_gene: TRBJ2-3
CDR3aa: ASSERASTDTQY

v_gene: TRBV19
j_gene: TRBJ2-5
CDR3aa: ASSIGTTWN

v_gene: TRBV10-3
j_gene: TRBJ2-7
CDR3aa: AISESGGPVSYEQY

v_gene: TRBV20-1
j_gene: TRBJ2-1
CDR3aa: SGADYNEQF

v_gene: TRBV7-6
j_gene: TRBJ2-7
CDR3aa: ASSFGQINEQY

v_gene: TRBV7-9
j_gene: TRBJ1-2
CDR3aa: ASSLVVGLNYGYT

v_gene: TRBV7-8
j_gene: TRBJ2-7
CDR3aa: ASSTMTETGQY

v_gene: TRBV5-5
j_gene: TRBJ1-5
CDR3aa: ASSYAPRDGDQPQH

v_gene: TRBV2
j_gene: TRBJ2-1
CDR3aa: ASRDKRSSYNEQF

v_gene: TRBV6-5
j_gene: TRBJ2-1
CDR3aa: ASSSGQSYNEQF

v_gene: TRBV18
j_gene: TRBJ1-1
CDR3aa: ASSPGQDYEAF

v_gene: TRBV30
j_gene: TRBJ2-3
CDR3aa: AWTTSTDTQY

v_gene: TRBV19
j_gene: TRBJ1-5
CDR3aa: ASSIEQENQPQH

v_gene: TRBV5-1
j_gene: TRBJ1-2
CDR3aa: ASSLNRPTGRANYGYT

v_gene: TRBV13
j_gene: TRBJ1-1
CDR3aa: AISTGNTEAF

v_gene: TRBV4-1
j_gene: TRBJ1-2
CDR3aa: ASSQEGAVIKGYT

v_gene: TRBV5-1
j_gene: TRBJ2-7
CDR3aa: ASSLGQSSYEQY

v_gene: TRBV28
j_gene: TRBJ1-2
CDR3aa: ASRATGDGEYYGYT

v_gene: TRBV9
j_gene: TRBJ2-7
CDR3aa: ASSVEVQGAINEQY

v_gene: TRBV19
j_gene: TRBJ2-1
CDR3aa: ASSLSGTNYYNEQF

v_gene: TRBV23-1
j_gene: TRBJ1-4
CDR3aa: ASSQSQQGSREKLF

v_gene: TRBV7-9
j_gene: TRBJ2-5
CDR3aa: ASSVTDSQETQY

v_gene: TRBV7-2
j_gene: TRBJ1-3
CDR3aa: ASSSQGTGNTIY

v_gene: TRBV6-5
j_gene: TRBJ1-4
CDR3aa: ASSYSAGGGEKLF

v_gene: TRBV4-3
j_gene: TRBJ2-1
CDR3aa: ASSQLGSQNEQF

v_gene: TRBV28
j_gene: TRBJ2-7
CDR3aa: ASRTEDYEQY

v_gene: TRBV15
j_gene: TRBJ2-7
CDR3aa: ATSRDSVVSEQY

v_gene: TRBV2
j_gene: TRBJ2-7
CDR3aa: ASSDLTGQGYSYEQY

v_gene: TRBV29-1
j_gene: TRBJ2-1
CDR3aa: SVERGGTNEQF

v_gene: TRBV4-3
j_gene: TRBJ1-1
CDR3aa: ASSQASRVGHDTEAF

v_gene: TRBV28
j_gene: TRBJ2-1
CDR3aa: ASTRTGGLNGEQF

v_gene: TRBV7-3
j_gene: TRBJ2-5
CDR3aa: ASSMGTVETQY

v_gene: TRBV6-4
j_gene: TRBJ1-2
CDR3aa: ASSASRDRGRGYT

v_gene: TRBV5-1
j_gene: TRBJ2-1
CDR3aa: ASSWGRGYNEQF

v_gene: TRBV7-2
j_gene: TRBJ2-7
CDR3aa: ASSLGGEPSYEQY

v_gene: TRBV2
j_gene: TRBJ1-2
CDR3aa: ASREGGGIGGYT

v_gene: TRBV18
j_gene: TRBJ1-2
CDR3aa: ASSPGQNYGYT

v_gene: TRBV6-1
j_gene: TRBJ1-1
CDR3aa: ASILTVGTEAF

v_gene: TRBV18
j_gene: TRBJ2-3
CDR3aa: ASSPDGGQRDTQY

v_gene: TRBV25-1
j_gene: TRBJ1-4
CDR3aa: ASSARTGPNEKLF